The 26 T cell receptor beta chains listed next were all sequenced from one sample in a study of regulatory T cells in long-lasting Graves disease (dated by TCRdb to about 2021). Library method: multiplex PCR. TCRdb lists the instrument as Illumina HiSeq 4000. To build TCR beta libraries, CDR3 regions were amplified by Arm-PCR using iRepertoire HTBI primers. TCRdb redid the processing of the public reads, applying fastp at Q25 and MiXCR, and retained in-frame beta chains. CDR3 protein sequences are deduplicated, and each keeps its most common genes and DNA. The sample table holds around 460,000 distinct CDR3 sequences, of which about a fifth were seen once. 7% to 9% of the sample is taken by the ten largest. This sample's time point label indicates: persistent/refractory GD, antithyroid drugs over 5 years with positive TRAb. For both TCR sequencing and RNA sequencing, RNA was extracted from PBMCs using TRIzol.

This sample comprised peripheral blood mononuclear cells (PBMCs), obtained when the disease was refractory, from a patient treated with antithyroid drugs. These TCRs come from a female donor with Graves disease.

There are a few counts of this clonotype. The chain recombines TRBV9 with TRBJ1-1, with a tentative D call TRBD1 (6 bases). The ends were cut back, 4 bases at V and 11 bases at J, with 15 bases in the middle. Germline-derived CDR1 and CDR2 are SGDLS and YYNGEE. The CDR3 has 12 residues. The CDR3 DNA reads TGTGCCAGCAGCCGAGGGGGAGGGATGGCTTTCTTT. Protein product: CASSRGGGMAFF. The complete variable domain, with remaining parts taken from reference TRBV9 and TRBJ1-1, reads DSGVTQTPKHLITATGQRVTLRCSPRSGDLSVYWYQQSLDQGLQFLIQYYNGEERAKGNILERFSAQQFPDLHSELNLSSLELGDSALYFCASSRGGGMAFFGQGTRLTVV.

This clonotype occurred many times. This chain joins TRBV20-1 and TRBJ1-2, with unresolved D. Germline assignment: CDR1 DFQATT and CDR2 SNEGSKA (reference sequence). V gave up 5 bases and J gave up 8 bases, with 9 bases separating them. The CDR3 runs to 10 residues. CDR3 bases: TGCAGTGCTCTACGGGAAGGCTACACCTTC. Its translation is CSALREGYTF.

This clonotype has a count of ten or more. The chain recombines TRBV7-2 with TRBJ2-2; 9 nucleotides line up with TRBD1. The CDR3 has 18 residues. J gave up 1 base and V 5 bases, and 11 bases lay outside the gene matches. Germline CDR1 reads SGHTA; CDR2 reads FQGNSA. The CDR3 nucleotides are TGTGCCAGCAGCATACAGGGGGCCCTCCTTTTGAACACCGGGGAGCTGTTTTTT. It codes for CASSIQGALLLNTGELFF.

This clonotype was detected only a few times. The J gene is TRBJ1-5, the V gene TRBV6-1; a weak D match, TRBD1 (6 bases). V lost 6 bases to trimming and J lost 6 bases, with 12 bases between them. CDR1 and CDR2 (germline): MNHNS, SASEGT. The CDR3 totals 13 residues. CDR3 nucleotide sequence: TGTGCCAGCAGGGGGGCGAGGATTCAGCCCCAGCATTTT. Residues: CASRGARIQPQHF.

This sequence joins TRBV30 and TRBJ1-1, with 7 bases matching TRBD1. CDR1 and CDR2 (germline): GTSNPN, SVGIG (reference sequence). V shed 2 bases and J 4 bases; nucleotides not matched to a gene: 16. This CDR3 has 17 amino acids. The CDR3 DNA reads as TGTGCCTGGAGTTCAGGGGGGATCGGGGGGCGAGGCACTGAAGCTTTCTTT. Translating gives CAWSSGGIGGRGTEAFF.

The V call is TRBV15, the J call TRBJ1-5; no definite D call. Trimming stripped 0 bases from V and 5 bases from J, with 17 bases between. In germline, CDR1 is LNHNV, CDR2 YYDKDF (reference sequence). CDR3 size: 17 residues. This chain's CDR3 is CATSRDLGLRFDQPQHF. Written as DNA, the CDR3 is TGTGCCACCAGCAGAGACCTCGGCCTAAGGTTTGATCAGCCCCAGCATTTT. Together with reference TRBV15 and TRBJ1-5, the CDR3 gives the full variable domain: DAMVIQNPRYQVTQFGKPVTLSCSQTLNHNVMYWYQQKSSQAPKLLFHYYDKDFNNEADTPDNFQSRRPNTSFCFLDIRSPGLGDTAMYLCATSRDLGLRFDQPQHFGDGTRLSIL.

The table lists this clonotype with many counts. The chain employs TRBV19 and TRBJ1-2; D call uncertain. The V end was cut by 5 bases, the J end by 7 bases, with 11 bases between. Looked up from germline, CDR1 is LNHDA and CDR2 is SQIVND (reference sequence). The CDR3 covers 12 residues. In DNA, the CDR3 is TGTGCCAGTAGTTCCGGTTTTCGTGGCTACACCTTC. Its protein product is CASSSGFRGYTF.

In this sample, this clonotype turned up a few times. CDR3 protein: CSARLSGDLFFYEQYF. CDR3 sequence (DNA): TGCAGTGCTAGACTCTCGGGAGACCTGTTCTTCTACGAGCAGTACTTC. J is TRBJ2-7 and V is TRBV20-1; D possibly corresponds to TRBD2 (6 bases). The V and J ends lost 2 bases and 3 bases respectively, with 20 bases between them. This CDR3 contains 16 residues. CDR1 and CDR2 from the germline V gene are DFQATT and SNEGSKA (reference sequence).

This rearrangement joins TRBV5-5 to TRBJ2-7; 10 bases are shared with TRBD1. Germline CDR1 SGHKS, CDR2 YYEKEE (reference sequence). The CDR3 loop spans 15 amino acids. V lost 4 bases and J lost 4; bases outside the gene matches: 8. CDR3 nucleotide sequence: TGTGCCAGCAGCGTAGCTGGGGACAGGGGATACGAGCAGTACTTC. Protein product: CASSVAGDRGYEQYF.

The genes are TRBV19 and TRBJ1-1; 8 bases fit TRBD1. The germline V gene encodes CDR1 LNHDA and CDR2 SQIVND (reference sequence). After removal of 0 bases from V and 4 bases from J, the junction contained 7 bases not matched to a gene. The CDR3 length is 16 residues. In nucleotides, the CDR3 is TGTGCCAGTAGTATAGATCTCGAGACAGGGGCCACTGAAGCTTTCTTT. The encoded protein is CASSIDLETGATEAFF.

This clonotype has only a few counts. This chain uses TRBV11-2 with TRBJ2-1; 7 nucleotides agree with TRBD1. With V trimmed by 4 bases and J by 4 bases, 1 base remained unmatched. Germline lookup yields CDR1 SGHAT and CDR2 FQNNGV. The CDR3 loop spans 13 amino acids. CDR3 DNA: TGTGCCAGCAGCTGGGACAGATACAATGAGCAGTTCTTC. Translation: CASSWDRYNEQFF.

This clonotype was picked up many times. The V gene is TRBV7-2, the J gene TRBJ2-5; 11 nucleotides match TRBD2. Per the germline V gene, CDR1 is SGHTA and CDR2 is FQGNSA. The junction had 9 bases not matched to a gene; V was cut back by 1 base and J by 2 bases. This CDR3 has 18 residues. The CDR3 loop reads CASSLGASGRRGQETQYF. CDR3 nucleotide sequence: TGTGCCAGCAGCTTAGGGGCTAGCGGGAGGCGGGGTCAAGAGACCCAGTACTTC.

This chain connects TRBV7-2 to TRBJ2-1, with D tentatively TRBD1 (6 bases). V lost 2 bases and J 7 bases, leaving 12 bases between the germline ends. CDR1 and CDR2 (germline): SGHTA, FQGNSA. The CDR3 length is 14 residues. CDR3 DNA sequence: TGTGCCAGCAGCTTAAGGACAGTTCTTAATGAGCAGTTCTTC. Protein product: CASSLRTVLNEQFF. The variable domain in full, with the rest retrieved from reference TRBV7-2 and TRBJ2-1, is GAGVSQSPSNKVTEKGKDVELRCDPISGHTALYWYRQSLGQGLEFLIYFQGNSAPDKSGLPSDRFSAERTGGSVSTLTIQRTQQEDSAVYLCASSLRTVLNEQFFGPGTRLTVL.

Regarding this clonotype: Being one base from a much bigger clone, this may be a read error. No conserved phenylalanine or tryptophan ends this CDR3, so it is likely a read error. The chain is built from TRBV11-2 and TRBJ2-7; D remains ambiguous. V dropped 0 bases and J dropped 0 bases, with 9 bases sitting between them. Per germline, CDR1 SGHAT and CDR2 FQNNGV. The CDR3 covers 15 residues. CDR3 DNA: TGTGCCAGCAGCTTAGATCTTGGCCACTCCTACGAGCAGTACCTC. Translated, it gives CASSLDLGHSYEQYL.

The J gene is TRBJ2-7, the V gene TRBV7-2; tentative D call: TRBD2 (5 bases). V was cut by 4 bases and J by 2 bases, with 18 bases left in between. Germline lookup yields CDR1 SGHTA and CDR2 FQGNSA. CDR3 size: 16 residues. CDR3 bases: TGTGCCAGCAGCTCAGCGGCGAGCGACGCAGCCTACGAGCAGTACTTC. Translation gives CASSSAASDAAYEQYF.

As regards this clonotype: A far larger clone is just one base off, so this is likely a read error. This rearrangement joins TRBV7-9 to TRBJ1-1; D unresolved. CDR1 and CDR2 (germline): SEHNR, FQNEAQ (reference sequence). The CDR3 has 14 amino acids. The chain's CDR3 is CASGLGALNTEAFF. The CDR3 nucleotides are TGTGCCAGCGGCTTAGGTGCGTTGAACACTGAAGCTTTCTTT.

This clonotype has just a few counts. The CDR3 loop reads CASSSGWGKSEAFF. In DNA form, the CDR3 reads TGTGCCAGCAGTTCCGGCTGGGGCAAGAGTGAAGCTTTCTTT. The chain joins TRBV3-1 to TRBJ1-1; maybe TRBD1 (5 bases). Trimming took off 6 bases at V and 7 bases at J, with 18 bases between the two ends. The CDR3 is 14 amino acids. CDR1 is LGHDT and CDR2 is YNNKEL in the germline V gene (reference sequence).

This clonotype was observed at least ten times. This CDR3 is CSVESGSSEEQYF. The CDR3 bases are TGCAGCGTTGAGAGCGGGAGTTCGGAAGAGCAGTACTTC. This sequence joins TRBV29-1 and TRBJ2-7; 8 bases map to TRBD2. Trimming cost V 3 bases and J 7 bases; bases outside gene matches: 8. The germline gives CDR1 SQVTM, CDR2 ANQGSEA. CDR3 size: 13 residues.

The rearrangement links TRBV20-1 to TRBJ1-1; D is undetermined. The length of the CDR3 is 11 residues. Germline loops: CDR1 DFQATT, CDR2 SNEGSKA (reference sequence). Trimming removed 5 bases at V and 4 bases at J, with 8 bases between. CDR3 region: CSAWDLTEAFF. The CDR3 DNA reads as TGCAGTGCTTGGGATCTCACTGAAGCTTTCTTT.

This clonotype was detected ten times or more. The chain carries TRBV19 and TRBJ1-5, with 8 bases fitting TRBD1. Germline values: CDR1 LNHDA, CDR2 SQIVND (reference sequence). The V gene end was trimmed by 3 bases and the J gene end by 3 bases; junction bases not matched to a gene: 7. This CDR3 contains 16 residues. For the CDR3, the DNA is TGTGCCAGTAGTATCGACAGGGGCTTGGTCAATCAGCCCCAGCATTTT. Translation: CASSIDRGLVNQPQHF.

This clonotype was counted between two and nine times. The CDR3, as DNA: TGTGCCTGGGGAGGGACAGGGGAGACCCAGTACTTC. As protein: CAWGGTGETQYF. The chain couples TRBV30 to TRBJ2-5; 9 bases are shared with TRBD1. J gave up 5 bases and V 5 bases, and 3 bases lay outside the gene matches. The CDR3 is made up of 12 amino acids. CDR1 and CDR2 from the germline V gene are GTSNPN and SVGIG (reference sequence).

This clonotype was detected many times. DNA for the CDR3: TGTGCCAGTAGCCGAGAGACTTATGGCTACACCTTC. Its translation is CASSRETYGYTF. The V call is TRBV6-2 or TRBV6-3, the J call TRBJ1-2; no firm D call. The CDR3 runs 12 residues. Germline values: CDR1 MNHEY, CDR2 SVGEGT. V shed 9 bases and J shed 5 bases, with 13 bases lying between them.

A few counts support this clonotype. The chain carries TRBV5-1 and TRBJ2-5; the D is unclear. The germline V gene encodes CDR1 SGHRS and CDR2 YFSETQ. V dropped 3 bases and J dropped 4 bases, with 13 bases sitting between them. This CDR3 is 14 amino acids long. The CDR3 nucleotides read TGCGCCAGCAGCTCCAGTCCCGGAGCAGAGACCCAGTACTTC. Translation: CASSSSPGAETQYF.

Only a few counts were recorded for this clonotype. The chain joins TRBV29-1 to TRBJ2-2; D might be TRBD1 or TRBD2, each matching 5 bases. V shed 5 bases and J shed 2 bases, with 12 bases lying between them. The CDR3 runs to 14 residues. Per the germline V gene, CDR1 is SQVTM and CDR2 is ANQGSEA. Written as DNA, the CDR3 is TGCAGCGTTCGAGGGACGGACAACACCGGGGAGCTGTTTTTT. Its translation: CSVRGTDNTGELFF.

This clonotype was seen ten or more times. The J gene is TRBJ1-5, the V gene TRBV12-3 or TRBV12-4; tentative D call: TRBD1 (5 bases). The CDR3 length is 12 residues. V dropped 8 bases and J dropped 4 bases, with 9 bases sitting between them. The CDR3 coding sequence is TGTGCCAGCGGGGACGGGAATCAGCCCCAGCATTTT. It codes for CASGDGNQPQHF.

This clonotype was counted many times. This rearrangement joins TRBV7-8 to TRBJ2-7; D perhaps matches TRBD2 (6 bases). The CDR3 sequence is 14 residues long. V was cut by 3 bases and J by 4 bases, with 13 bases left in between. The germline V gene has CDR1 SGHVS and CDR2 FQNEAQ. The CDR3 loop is CASSFRESEYEQYF. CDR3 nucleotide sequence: TGTGCCAGCAGCTTCCGGGAGAGCGAATACGAGCAGTACTTC. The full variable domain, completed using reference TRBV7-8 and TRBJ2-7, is GAGVSQSPRYKVAKRGQDVALRCDPISGHVSLFWYQQALGQGPEFLTYFQNEAQLDKSGLPSDRFFAERPEGSVSTLKIQRTQQEDSAVYLCASSFRESEYEQYFGPGTRLTVT.